These 22 T cell receptor beta chains came from one sample sequenced in a study of T cells after yellow fever vaccination. TCRdb redid the calling of the 5' RACE reads with MiXCR, one entry per CDR3 protein. In the table there are 350,000 or so distinct CDR3 sequences, 8.1% of which are singletons. The material was PBMCs, obtained about 49 days after the first yellow fever vaccination. All receptors derive from a man between 18 and 29 years old who received the YFV17D yellow fever vaccine.

The sample holds a few counts of this clonotype. This chain connects TRBV4-2 to TRBJ1-1; 8 nucleotides agree with TRBD1. Germline values: CDR1 LGHNA, CDR2 YNFKEQ. The trim removed 3 bases at V and 5 bases at J, leaving 8 bases unmatched. This CDR3 spans 15 amino acids. The CDR3 spells CASSQPTGGSTEAFF. The CDR3 bases are TGTGCCAGCAGCCAGCCCACAGGGGGAAGTACTGAAGCTTTCTTT.

Many counts were recorded for this clonotype. This sequence joins TRBV28 and TRBJ2-7; 8 bases align to TRBD1. Per germline, CDR1 MDHEN and CDR2 SYDVKM. This CDR3 contains 13 residues. The CDR3, as DNA: TGCGCCAGCAGCTCCGGACAGGGAAGTGAGCAGTACGTC. Translation gives CASSSGQGSEQYV.

This rearrangement joins TRBV6-5 to TRBJ2-4; tentative D call: TRBD2 (6 bases). The length of the CDR3 is 11 residues. CDR1 MNHEY and CDR2 SVGAGI come from the germline V gene. V was cut by 10 bases and J by 7 bases, with 11 bases left in between. The CDR3 DNA is TGTGCCACCTCACGGGGGAACATTCAGTACTTC. Its translation: CATSRGNIQYF.

The chain uses TRBV6-2 or TRBV6-3 and TRBJ2-7; no definite D call. The germline V gene has CDR1 MNHEY and CDR2 SVGEGT. The CDR3 loop spans 14 amino acids. V lost 1 base and J lost 2, with 9 bases in between. The CDR3 sequence: CASSYFSFTYEQYF. CDR3 nucleotides: TGTGCCAGCAGTTACTTTAGCTTTACCTACGAGCAGTACTTC.

The V call is TRBV24-1, the J call TRBJ2-2, with TRBD2 identical over 7 bases. V was pared by 4 bases and J by 6 bases, with 1 base of the junction left unmatched. Germline assignment: CDR1 KGHDR and CDR2 SFDVKD. The CDR3 totals 13 residues. CDR3 sequence (DNA): TGTGCCACCAGTGACAGCGGGGCCGGGGAGCTGTTTTTT. Its protein product is CATSDSGAGELFF.

The table lists this clonotype with a few counts. V is TRBV5-4 and J is TRBJ1-4; D unclear. Germline values: CDR1 SGHNT, CDR2 YYREEE (reference sequence). The CDR3 is made up of 13 amino acids. V was shortened by 4 bases and J by 4 bases, with 8 bases between the two germline ends. CDR3 nucleotides: TGTGCCAGCAGCCCAGCACTTAATGAAAAACTGTTTTTT. Amino acid sequence: CASSPALNEKLFF.

Only a few counts were recorded for this clonotype. V usage is TRBV5-1 and J usage is TRBJ2-6; D remains ambiguous. The CDR3 spans 15 residues. Germline V gene sequence: CDR1 SGHRS, CDR2 YFSETQ. Trimming left V 5 bases short and J 1 base short, with 10 bases between. The CDR3 sequence: CASSWMGSGANVLTF. The CDR3 nucleotides are TGCGCCAGCAGTTGGATGGGATCTGGGGCCAACGTCCTGACTTTC.

V is TRBV12-3 or TRBV12-4 and J is TRBJ1-5; a weak D match, TRBD1 (5 bases). Trimming cost V 4 bases and J 12 bases, with 10 bases left between them. This CDR3 has 11 amino acids. CDR3 sequence reads: CASSSRQSQHF. DNA of the CDR3: TGTGCCAGCAGTTCGAGACAGAGCCAGCATTTT.

V is TRBV29-1 and J is TRBJ2-7; tentative D call: TRBD1 (6 bases). Per germline, CDR1 SQVTM and CDR2 ANQGSEA. The V end was cut by 7 bases, the J end by 0 bases, with 13 bases between. There are 13 residues in the CDR3. CDR3 nucleotide sequence: TGCAGCGGCCGGGACAAGAGCTCCTACGAGCAGTACTTC. It is translated as CSGRDKSSYEQYF.

V gene TRBV6-5 combines with J gene TRBJ1-5; unclear D gene. This CDR3 contains 15 residues. Germline V gene sequence: CDR1 MNHEY, CDR2 SVGAGI. The germline V and J ends were trimmed by 4 bases and 3 bases, with 13 bases remaining between them. CDR3 in DNA: TGTGCCAGCAGTTGGATACAGAACGCCAATCAGCCCCAGCATTTT. Translated: CASSWIQNANQPQHF.

The rearrangement uses TRBV7-9 and TRBJ2-2; D unclear. From germline, CDR1 is SEHNR and CDR2 FQNEAQ (reference sequence). V lost 6 bases and J lost 6, with 17 bases in between. The CDR3 extends over 15 amino acids. This chain's CDR3 is CASRPQAWAPGELFF. For the CDR3, the DNA is TGTGCCAGCAGACCTCAGGCTTGGGCGCCCGGGGAGCTGTTTTTT.

The V call is TRBV6-1, the J call TRBJ2-1; D is unclear. This CDR3 has 14 amino acids. V lost 5 bases and J lost 2, with 10 bases in between. The germline V gene has CDR1 MNHNS and CDR2 SASEGT. Here the CDR3 reads CASSNRLTYNEQFF. In nucleotides, the CDR3 is TGTGCCAGCAGTAATCGCCTAACCTACAATGAGCAGTTCTTC.

This clonotype was seen ten or more times. For the CDR3, the DNA is TGCAGTGCTAGAGATAGACGGTGGGACCTGGCTCCGCAGTATTTT. Translated: CSARDRRWDLAPQYF. The chain uses TRBV20-1 and TRBJ2-3, with D possibly called TRBD1 or TRBD2 (5 bases each). The germline CDR1 and CDR2 sequences are DFQATT and SNEGSKA (reference sequence). This CDR3 is 15 amino acids long. Trimming took 0 bases from V and 10 from J, leaving 20 bases between them.

The chain joins TRBV4-3 to TRBJ1-4, with D unresolved. Trimming removed 0 bases at V and 4 bases at J, with 15 bases between. CDR1 is LGHNA, CDR2 YSLEER, per germline. This CDR3 contains 17 residues. The CDR3 spells CASSQEAPLLNNEKLFF. The CDR3 DNA follows: TGCGCCAGCAGCCAAGAGGCTCCCCTTTTGAATAATGAAAAACTGTTTTTT.

This clonotype was observed a handful of times. CDR3 sequence reads: CASSQTGTDEKLFF. The CDR3 coding sequence is TGTGCCAGCAGCCAGACAGGGACGGATGAAAAACTGTTTTTT. The chain has TRBV7-9 and TRBJ1-4, with 7 bases fitting TRBD1. Germline V gene lookup returns CDR1 SEHNR and CDR2 FQNEAQ (reference sequence). Trimming at V came to 5 bases and at J to 6 bases, leaving 6 bases not matched to a gene. The CDR3 is 14 amino acids. Variable domain in full (rest from reference TRBV7-9 and TRBJ1-4): DTGVSQNPRHKITKRGQNVTFRCDPISEHNRLYWYRQTLGQGPEFLTYFQNEAQLEKSRLLSDRFSAERPKGSFSTLEIQRTEQGDSAMYLCASSQTGTDEKLFFGSGTQLSVL.

V and J are TRBV29-1 and TRBJ2-2; a weak D match, TRBD2 (6 bases). V lost 6 bases to trimming and J lost 4 bases, with 15 bases between them. Germline assignment: CDR1 SQVTM and CDR2 ANQGSEA. This CDR3 has 14 amino acids. CDR3 bases: TGCAGCGTGCAGACGGGAGTTTTCACCGGGGAGCTGTTTTTT. It is translated as CSVQTGVFTGELFF.

This clonotype was detected only a few times. This sequence joins TRBV28 and TRBJ1-1; D is possibly TRBD1 (6 bases). Per the germline V gene, CDR1 is MDHEN and CDR2 is SYDVKM. The CDR3 sequence is 14 residues long. The germline V and J ends were trimmed by 3 bases and 5 bases, with 13 bases remaining between them. The CDR3 sequence is CASSFWGRRTEAFF. In nucleotides, the CDR3 is TGTGCCAGCAGTTTTTGGGGGCGTAGAACTGAAGCTTTCTTT.

The chain recombines TRBV18 with TRBJ2-3; TRBD1 agrees at 9 bases. Germline lookup yields CDR1 KGHSH and CDR2 LQKENI. The CDR3 is 17 residues long. V was clipped by 3 bases and J by 3 bases; unmatched bases: 10. Here the CDR3 DNA reads TGTGCCAGCTCACCCCTCCGGGACAGGGTCGGGACAGATACGCAGTATTTT. Protein sequence: CASSPLRDRVGTDTQYF.

A few counts support this clonotype. The V and J genes are TRBV5-1 and TRBJ2-3, with 9 bases identical to TRBD1. Trimming took 2 bases from V and 2 from J; bases not matched to a gene: 12. This CDR3 has 18 amino acids. The germline gives CDR1 SGHRS, CDR2 YFSETQ. The CDR3 loop reads CASSFANRGRKNTDTQYF. For the CDR3, the DNA is TGCGCCAGCAGCTTTGCAAACAGGGGGCGGAAGAACACAGATACGCAGTATTTT.

This chain uses TRBV4-1 with TRBJ2-7, with D possibly being TRBD1 or TRBD2 (5 bases each). V was clipped by 4 bases and J by 1 base, with 23 bases between them. The length of the CDR3 is 18 residues. Germline loops: CDR1 MGHRA, CDR2 YSYEKL. The CDR3 DNA reads TGCGCCAGCAGCCCCACGGGACCCCCCCTCGTGGGATCCTACGAGCAGTACTTC. This sequence encodes CASSPTGPPLVGSYEQYF.

The rearrangement uses TRBV5-1 and TRBJ2-3; 8 bases are a match to TRBD2. Trimming cost V 1 base and J 0 bases; bases outside gene matches: 10. The CDR3 contains 18 residues. Germline V gives CDR1 SGHRS, CDR2 YFSETQ. The CDR3, as DNA: TGCGCCAGCAGCTTGAGCGGGGGCGAGTACTCTAGCACAGATACGCAGTATTTT. Protein product: CASSLSGGEYSSTDTQYF.

This clonotype was counted between two and nine times. The chain has TRBV5-1 and TRBJ2-5; perhaps D is TRBD1 or TRBD2 (5 bases each). This CDR3 has 13 residues. Germline lookup yields CDR1 SGHRS and CDR2 YFSETQ. Trimming took 5 bases from V and 5 from J, leaving 13 bases between them. This chain's CDR3 is CASSPGATETQYF. In DNA form, the CDR3 reads TGCGCCAGCAGTCCCGGGGCGACGGAGACCCAGTACTTC.